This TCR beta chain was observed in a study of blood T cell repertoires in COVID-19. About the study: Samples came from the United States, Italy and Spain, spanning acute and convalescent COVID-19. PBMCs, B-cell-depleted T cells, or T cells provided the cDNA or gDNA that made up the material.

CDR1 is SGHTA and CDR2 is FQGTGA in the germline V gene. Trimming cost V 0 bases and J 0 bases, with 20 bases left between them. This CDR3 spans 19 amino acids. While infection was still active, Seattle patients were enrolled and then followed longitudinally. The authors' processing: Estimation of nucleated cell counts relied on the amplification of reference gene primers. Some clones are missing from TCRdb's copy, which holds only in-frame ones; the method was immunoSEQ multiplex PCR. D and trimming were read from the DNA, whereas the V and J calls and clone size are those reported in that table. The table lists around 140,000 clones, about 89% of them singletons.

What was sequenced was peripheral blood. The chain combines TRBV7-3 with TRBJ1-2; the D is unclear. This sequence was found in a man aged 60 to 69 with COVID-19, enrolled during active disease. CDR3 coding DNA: TGTGCCAGCAGCTTAACCCCCGACGGAACCACTACTACTAACTATGGCTACACCTTC. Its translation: CASSLTPDGTTTTNYGYTF.